This TCR beta chain is drawn from a study of technical replicates of blood from a few donors. In its sample, this clone was seen once. Germline CDR1 reads PRHDT; CDR2 reads FYEKMQ (reference sequence). The CDR3 loop spans 13 amino acids. This table comes from immunoSEQ multiplex PCR, and its TCRdb copy is limited to in-frame clones, with some not included. The table records 60,000 to 90,000 clones, about 95% of them present only once. This sequence joins TRBV13 and TRBJ2-5; no definite D call. The J call may be faulty, since TRBJ2-7 better matches the DNA end. The sample consisted of T cells isolated from PBMCs. This receptor was taken from a human donor in good health. The DNA for the CDR3 is TGTGCCAGCACCCCAGGTGGATCCGCCGAGCAGTACTTC. This translates into CASTPGGSAEQYF.